This T cell receptor beta chain was identified during a study of cytomegalovirus exposure and HLA in healthy donors. Study outcomes and limitations: Rare sequences made up most TCRs, while some public TCRs were found in many donors.

Trimming stripped 4 bases from V and 7 bases from J, with 11 bases between. This CDR3 is 12 amino acids long. Germline loops: CDR1 SGHRS, CDR2 YFSETQ. This clone was seen only a few times. Antigen specificity is unknown. The PCR ran on 60 Vbeta and 13 Jbeta primers. Sequencing used immunoSEQ multiplex PCR; TCRdb keeps in-frame clones, though not all of them. The data show tens of thousands of clones, 77% seen once. This chain connects TRBV5-1 to TRBJ1-2, with D perhaps TRBD1 (5 bases). The clonotype was recovered from a man in his forties or fifties in good health and CMV-seropositive. The specimen was PBMCs. This CDR3 is CASSITGGGYTF. The CDR3 nucleotides are TGCGCCAGCAGCATCACAGGTGGTGGCTACACCTTC. Combining the CDR3 with reference TRBV5-1 and TRBJ1-2 gives the whole variable domain KAGVTQTPRYLIKTRGQQVTLSCSPISGHRSVSWYQQTPGQGLQFLFEYFSETQRNKGNFPGRFSGRQFSNSRSEMNVSTLELGDSALYLCASSITGGGYTFGSGTRLTVV.